What follows are 8 T cell receptor beta chains derived from one specimen sequenced in a study of T cells in Graves' hyperthyroidism and ophthalmopathy. RNA transcripts yielded amplified TCR beta CDR3 regions. HTBI primers were employed in a first-round RT-PCR of the TCR CDR3. Each CDR3 protein is one row after TCRdb ran MiXCR on the multiplex PCR reads. The sample contains about 700,000 distinct CDR3 sequences, 11% to 15% of which appear only once. Material for sequencing was blood. The receptors were gathered from a woman aged 18-35 years with Graves' hyperthyroidism.

This clonotype has ten or more counts. The chain carries TRBV12-3 or TRBV12-4 and TRBJ2-7, with D uncertain. The CDR3 covers 16 residues. V lost 5 bases, J lost 2 bases, and 19 bases lay in between. The CDR3 nucleotides are TGTGCCAGCAGTCCCCTAGTGTGGGCAAGACCCTACGAGCAGTACTTC. Its translation is CASSPLVWARPYEQYF.

This clonotype was seen more than once but under ten times. V usage is TRBV4-1 and J usage is TRBJ2-1, with TRBD1 matching 8 bases. The CDR3 has 15 amino acids. Germline V gene data show CDR1 as MGHRA and CDR2 as YSYEKL. Trimming removed 3 bases from V and 5 bases from J; junction bases left unmatched: 6. The CDR3: CASSQNRGANNEQFF. The CDR3 coding sequence is TGCGCCAGCAGCCAGAACAGGGGGGCCAACAATGAGCAGTTCTTC.

The gene calls are TRBV4-2 and TRBJ2-1; TRBD2 matches 8 bases. V was pared by 0 bases and J by 7 bases, with 5 bases of the junction left unmatched. The germline gives CDR1 LGHNA, CDR2 YNFKEQ. The CDR3 runs 15 residues. The CDR3 DNA is TGTGCCAGCAGCCAAGATTTTTCGGGAGGGAATGAGCAGTTCTTC. Its protein product is CASSQDFSGGNEQFF.

This clonotype was found a few times. The CDR3 coding sequence is TGCAGTGCTACACAGGGGATATACACCGGGGAGCTGTTTTTT. Encoded protein: CSATQGIYTGELFF. The chain combines TRBV20-1 with TRBJ2-2; TRBD1 matches at 7 bases. The germline CDR1 and CDR2 sequences are DFQATT and SNEGSKA (reference sequence). Unmatched junction bases numbered 5, after V lost 4 bases and J lost 3 bases. The CDR3 consists of 14 residues.

This clonotype was detected many times. This chain links TRBV20-1 with TRBJ1-3, with 7 bases identical to TRBD1. Per the germline V gene, CDR1 is DFQATT and CDR2 is SNEGSKA (reference sequence). The junction had 12 bases not matched to a gene; V was cut back by 3 bases and J by 4 bases. This CDR3 spans 16 amino acids. The DNA for the CDR3 is TGCAGTGCTAGGGAGACAGGGCATGTCACAGGAAACACCATATATTTT. It codes for CSARETGHVTGNTIYF.

This clonotype was seen many times. V is TRBV11-3 and J is TRBJ1-3; TRBD1 aligns across 11 bases. Germline V CDR1 and CDR2: SGHNT, YENEEA. Unmatched junction bases numbered 7, after V lost 3 bases and J lost 3 bases. The CDR3 spans 17 residues. CDR3 in DNA: TGTGCCAGCAGCTTGCCGGGACAGGGGGTTTTTGGAAACACCATATATTTT. The encoded protein is CASSLPGQGVFGNTIYF.

This clonotype occurred many times. The genes are TRBV20-1 and TRBJ2-5, with 7 positions matching TRBD1. The CDR3 consists of 11 residues. After removal of 6 bases from V and 3 bases from J, the junction contained 1 base not matched to a gene. CDR1 and CDR2 from the germline V gene are DFQATT and SNEGSKA (reference sequence). In DNA, the CDR3 is TGCAGTGCCGACAGGGAAGAGACCCAGTACTTC. Translation: CSADREETQYF.

The CDR3 DNA is TGTGCCAGCAGCGTAATACAGGGAAACCAAGAGACCCAGTACTTC. Its translation: CASSVIQGNQETQYF. The V and J genes are TRBV5-6 and TRBJ2-5, with D possibly TRBD1 on 6 matching bases. Germline V gene sequence: CDR1 SGHDT, CDR2 YYEEEE. V was shortened by 4 bases and J by 0 bases, with 13 bases between the two germline ends. This CDR3 contains 15 residues.